Detailed here is one TCR beta chain. The antigen remains unidentified. The entry originates in a study of post-analysis software for immune sequencing data. Study-level information: Courses of disease covered relapsing-remitting, secondary progressive and progressive-relapsing multiple sclerosis. Study-wide results and limits: Samples made in the same batch grouped tightly together by F measure. Comparison of patients with controls showed 4 to 6 TRBV segments more frequent in patients, TRBV5-6, TRBV5-1 and TRBV20-1 among them.

Presence of unique molecular identifiers characterized the TCR beta cDNA libraries. One entry per CDR3 protein results from TCRdb running MiXCR on the PCR reads. The sample shows approximately 730,000 distinct CDR3 sequences, 46% of them seen only once. V was shortened by 4 bases and J by 3 bases, with 4 bases between the two germline ends. This CDR3 region has 11 residues. Germline V CDR1 and CDR2: ENHRY, SYGVKD. Sequenced input: blood. The source of this sequence is a girl aged 10 to 17 with multiple sclerosis. The rearrangement uses TRBV10-3 and TRBJ2-7; D is unresolved. The CDR3 here is CAISVGYEQYF. The CDR3 nucleotides are TGTGCCATCAGTGTTGGCTACGAGCAGTACTTC.